These 13 T cell receptor beta chains originate from one sample sequenced in a study of naive and memory T cell subsets. Both TRBC1 and TRBC2 were covered by a beta constant-region primer of two equimolar oligonucleotides. Ligated cDNA was amplified by four rounds of PCR with nested alpha and beta constant-region primers and SP2. One entry per CDR3 protein results from TCRdb running MiXCR on the UMI-ligation and nested PCR reads. The profile covers about 82,000 distinct CDR3 sequences, with about 9.9% appearing a single time and around 1.3% taken by the ten largest. Sequenced sample: naive CD8+ T cells from blood. The receptors originated from a human donor in good health.

The chain recombines TRBV5-6 with TRBJ2-7, with D unresolved. The V gene lost 5 bases and the J gene lost 6 bases, with 18 bases spanning the gap. Germline assignment: CDR1 SGHDT and CDR2 YYEEEE. The CDR3 sequence is 14 residues long. The CDR3 is CASRPERSFPEQYF. In nucleotides, the CDR3 is TGTGCCAGCAGACCGGAACGGTCCTTTCCCGAGCAGTACTTC. The full variable domain, completed using reference TRBV5-6 and TRBJ2-7, is DAGVTQSPTHLIKTRGQQVTLRCSPKSGHDTVSWYQQALGQGPQFIFQYYEEEERQRGNFPDRFSGHQFPNYSSELNVNALLLGDSALYLCASRPERSFPEQYFGPGTRLTVT.

The genes are TRBV10-3 and TRBJ2-2; D gene unclear. Germline CDR1 reads ENHRY; CDR2 reads SYGVKD. V shed 2 bases and J shed 3 bases, with 22 bases lying between them. The CDR3 runs 19 residues. The CDR3 DNA sequence: TGTGCCATCAGTGAGCCCTTTTTTTACGGTGACGGGTACACCGGGGAGCTGTTTTTT. This encodes CAISEPFFYGDGYTGELFF.

This clonotype turned up a few times. CDR3: CASSPDTYNEQFF. The DNA for the CDR3 is TGTGCCAGCAGCCCCGACACTTACAATGAGCAGTTCTTC. The rearrangement uses TRBV7-9 and TRBJ2-1; no clear D gene. The CDR3 is 13 residues long. The germline V gene has CDR1 SEHNR and CDR2 FQNEAQ (reference sequence). V gave up 5 bases and J gave up 4 bases, with 9 bases separating them.

In its sample, this clonotype was seen many times. CDR3 sequence reads: CASSFPRFEAFF. Written as DNA, the CDR3 is TGTGCCAGCAGCTTTCCGCGATTTGAAGCTTTCTTT. The V and J genes are TRBV7-9 and TRBJ1-1, with D unclear. CDR1 is SEHNR, CDR2 FQNEAQ, per germline (reference sequence). The CDR3 has 12 amino acids. The V and J ends lost 3 bases and 7 bases respectively, with 9 bases between them.

The chain employs TRBV2 and TRBJ2-7; D remains unclear. Trimming removed 8 bases at V and 2 bases at J, with 25 bases between. Germline loops: CDR1 SNHLY, CDR2 FYNNEI. There are 17 residues in the CDR3. The CDR3, as DNA: TGTGCCAGCGCCCCCTTAACAAGCGAGACACCAGCCTACGAGCAGTACTTC. It codes for CASAPLTSETPAYEQYF.

The CDR3 DNA sequence: TGTGCCAGTAGGGGGCCAACAGGGGGTGACCTTATCAATCAGCCCCAGCATTTT. Protein sequence: CASRGPTGGDLINQPQHF. The chain employs TRBV28 and TRBJ1-5; TRBD1 matches 8 bases. In germline, CDR1 is MDHEN, CDR2 SYDVKM. CDR3 length: 18 residues. V was clipped by 9 bases and J by 3 bases; unmatched bases: 19.

In its sample, this clonotype was seen a few times. CDR3: CASSVAGPDTQYF. The CDR3 DNA follows: TGTGCCAGCAGCGTAGCCGGTCCCGATACGCAGTATTTT. The V call is TRBV9, the J call TRBJ2-3; D unresolved. Deletions cut 0 bases from V and 6 bases from J, with 8 bases between. The CDR3 runs to 13 residues. CDR1 is SGDLS and CDR2 is YYNGEE in the germline V gene.

The V call is TRBV6-6, the J call TRBJ1-5; D is possibly TRBD1 (5 bases). The CDR3 is made up of 14 amino acids. Trimming took off 3 bases at V and 3 bases at J, with 9 bases between the two ends. Per the germline V gene, CDR1 is MNHNY and CDR2 is SVGAGI (reference sequence). CDR3 sequence (DNA): TGTGCCAGCAGTTATCTAGGGGACAATCAGCCCCAGCATTTT. Residues: CASSYLGDNQPQHF.

This clonotype has just a few counts. The chain recombines TRBV29-1 with TRBJ2-1; 12 bases fit TRBD2. The CDR3 sequence is 16 residues long. Germline values: CDR1 SQVTM, CDR2 ANQGSEA. Germline trimming cut 1 base from V and 1 base from J; bases unmatched to any gene: 2. For the CDR3, the DNA is TGCAGCGTTGAAGTGGGACTAGCGGGTTCCTACAATGAGCAGTTCTTC. Protein: CSVEVGLAGSYNEQFF.

This chain links TRBV15 with TRBJ2-7; D possibly corresponds to TRBD2 (5 bases). The CDR3 has 15 amino acids. Trimming removed 3 bases from V and 4 bases from J, with 16 bases in between. Germline loops: CDR1 LNHNV, CDR2 YYDKDF (reference sequence). CDR3 coding DNA: TGTGCCACCAGCAGGGACTCCGTTGAGGTTTACGAGCAGTACTTC. This gives the protein CATSRDSVEVYEQYF.

This clonotype has just a few counts. The chain employs TRBV4-1 and TRBJ1-2, with 8 bases matching TRBD1. The CDR3 covers 17 residues. The V and J ends lost 4 bases and 1 base, in that order; junction bases with no gene match: 11. Germline V gene data show CDR1 as MGHRA and CDR2 as YSYEKL. This CDR3 reads CASSPTPADRVNYGYTF. CDR3 sequence (DNA): TGCGCCAGCAGCCCCACTCCCGCGGACAGGGTTAACTATGGCTACACCTTC.

This clonotype was observed a handful of times. The J gene is TRBJ2-7, the V gene TRBV12-3 or TRBV12-4; 8 nucleotides align to TRBD2. The CDR3 sequence is 14 residues long. J was trimmed by 4 bases and V by 3 bases; bases with no gene match: 5. The CDR3 region has the DNA TGTGCCAGCAGTTTTGTAAAGCGGGAGTACGAGCAGTACTTC. It yields the protein CASSFVKREYEQYF.

Ten or more counts support this clonotype. The chain uses TRBV2 and TRBJ2-7, with a possible D match to TRBD1 (6 bases). The CDR3 covers 18 residues. Deletions cut 7 bases from V and 3 bases from J, with 28 bases between. The germline V gene has CDR1 SNHLY and CDR2 FYNNEI. Here the CDR3 reads CASTNPSNSGVFHYEQYF. Written as DNA, the CDR3 is TGTGCCAGCACCAACCCCTCTAATTCAGGGGTTTTTCACTACGAGCAGTACTTC.